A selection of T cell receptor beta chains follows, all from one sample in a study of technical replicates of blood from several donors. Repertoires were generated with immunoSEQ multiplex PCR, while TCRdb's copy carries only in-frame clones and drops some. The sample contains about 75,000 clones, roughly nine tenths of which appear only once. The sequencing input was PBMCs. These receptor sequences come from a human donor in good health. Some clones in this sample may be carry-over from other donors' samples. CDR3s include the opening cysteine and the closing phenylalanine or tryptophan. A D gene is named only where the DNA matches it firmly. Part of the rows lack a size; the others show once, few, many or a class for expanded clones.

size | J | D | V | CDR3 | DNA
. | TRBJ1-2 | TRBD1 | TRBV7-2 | CASSSNRGSYGYTF | TGTGCCAGCAGCTCCAACAGGGGATCGTATGGCTACACCTTC
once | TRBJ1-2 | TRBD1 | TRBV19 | CASSRTGAVGYTF | TGTGCCAGTAGTAGAACAGGGGCGGTCGGCTACACCTTC
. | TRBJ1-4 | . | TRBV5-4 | CASSLERGQREKLFF | TGTGCCAGCAGCTTGGAGCGGGGGCAGAGAGAAAAACTGTTTTTT
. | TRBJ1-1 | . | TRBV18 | CASSPMNGQWDTEAFF | TGTGCCAGCTCACCGATGAACGGACAGTGGGACACTGAAGCTTTCTTT
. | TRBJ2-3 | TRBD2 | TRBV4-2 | CASSQDLGTSGTDTQYF | TGTGCCAGCAGCCAAGATCTCGGGACTAGCGGCACAGATACGCAGTATTTT
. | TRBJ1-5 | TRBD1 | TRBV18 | CASSPSTGGDQPQHF | TGTGCCAGCTCACCCTCGACAGGGGGCGATCAGCCCCAGCATTTT
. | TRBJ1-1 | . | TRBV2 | CASSEAGGTEAFF | TGTGCCAGCAGTGAAGCGGGGGGCACTGAAGCTTTCTTT
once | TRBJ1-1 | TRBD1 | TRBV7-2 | CASRRDRVVTEAFF | TGTGCCAGCAGACGGGACAGGGTGGTCACTGAAGCTTTCTTT
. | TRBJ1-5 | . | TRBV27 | CASSLVGGGQPQHF | TGTGCCAGCAGTTTAGTCGGGGGTGGTCAGCCCCAGCATTTT
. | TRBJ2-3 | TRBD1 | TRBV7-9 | CASSSTAPQGASTDTQYF | TGTGCCAGCAGCTCCACAGCCCCCCAGGGGGCGAGCACAGATACACAGTATTTT
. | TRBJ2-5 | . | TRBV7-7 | CASSFLPPETQYF | TGTGCCAGCAGCTTTCTACCGCCGGAGACCCAGTACTTC
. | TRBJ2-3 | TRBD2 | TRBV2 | CASRLQGGGDTQYF | TGTGCCAGCAGATTGCAGGGCGGGGGGGATACGCAGTATTTT
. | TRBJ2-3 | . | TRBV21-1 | CASSNNGTGSTDTQYF | TGTGCCAGCAGCAACAACGGGACAGGGAGCACAGATACGCAGTATTTT
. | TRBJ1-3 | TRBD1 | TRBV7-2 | CASSSERQGLSGNTIYF | TGTGCCAGCAGCTCGGAAAGACAGGGACTCTCTGGAAACACCATATATTTT
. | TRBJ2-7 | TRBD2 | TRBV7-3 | CASSLFSGSSEQYF | TGTGCCAGCAGCTTATTTAGCGGGAGTTCCGAGCAGTACTTC
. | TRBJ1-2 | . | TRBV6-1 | CASSEHPGGAGGYTF | TGTGCCAGCAGTGAGCATCCCGGGGGGGCAGGCGGCTACACCTTC
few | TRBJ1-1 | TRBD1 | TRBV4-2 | CASSQEDRGGTEAFF | TGTGCCAGCAGCCAAGAAGACAGGGGGGGAACTGAAGCTTTCTTT
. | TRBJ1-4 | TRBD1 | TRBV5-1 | CASSSGGAGGITEKLFF | TGCGCCAGCAGCTCTGGAGGGGCAGGGGGTATTACTGAAAAACTGTTTTTT
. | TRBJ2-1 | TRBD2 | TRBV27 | CATTPSISRGGPGHEQFF | TGTGCCACCACACCTTCGATTAGCCGGGGGGGCCCCGGACATGAGCAGTTCTTC
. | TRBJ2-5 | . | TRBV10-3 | CAISEPRQRETQYF | TGTGCCATCAGTGAGCCGCGGCAAAGGGAGACCCAGTACTTC
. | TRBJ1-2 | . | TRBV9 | CASRGEERGYTF | TGTGCCAGCAGGGGGGAGGAGCGTGGCTACACCTTC